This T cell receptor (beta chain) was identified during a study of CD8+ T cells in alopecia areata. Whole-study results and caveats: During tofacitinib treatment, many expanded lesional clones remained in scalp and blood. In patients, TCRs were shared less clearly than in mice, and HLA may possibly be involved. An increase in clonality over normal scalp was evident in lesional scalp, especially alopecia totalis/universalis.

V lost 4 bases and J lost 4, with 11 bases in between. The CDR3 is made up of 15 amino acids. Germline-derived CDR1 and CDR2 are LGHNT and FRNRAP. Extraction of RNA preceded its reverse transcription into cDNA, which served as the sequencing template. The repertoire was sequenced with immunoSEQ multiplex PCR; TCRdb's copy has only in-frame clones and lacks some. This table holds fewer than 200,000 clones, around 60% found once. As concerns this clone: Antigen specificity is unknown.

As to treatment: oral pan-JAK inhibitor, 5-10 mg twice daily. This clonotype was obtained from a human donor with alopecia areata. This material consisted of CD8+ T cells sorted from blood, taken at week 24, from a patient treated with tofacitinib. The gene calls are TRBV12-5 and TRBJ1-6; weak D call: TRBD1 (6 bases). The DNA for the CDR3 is TGTGCTAGTGGTTCGGGGGACATTTATAATTCACCCCTCCACTTT. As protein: CASGSGDIYNSPLHF.